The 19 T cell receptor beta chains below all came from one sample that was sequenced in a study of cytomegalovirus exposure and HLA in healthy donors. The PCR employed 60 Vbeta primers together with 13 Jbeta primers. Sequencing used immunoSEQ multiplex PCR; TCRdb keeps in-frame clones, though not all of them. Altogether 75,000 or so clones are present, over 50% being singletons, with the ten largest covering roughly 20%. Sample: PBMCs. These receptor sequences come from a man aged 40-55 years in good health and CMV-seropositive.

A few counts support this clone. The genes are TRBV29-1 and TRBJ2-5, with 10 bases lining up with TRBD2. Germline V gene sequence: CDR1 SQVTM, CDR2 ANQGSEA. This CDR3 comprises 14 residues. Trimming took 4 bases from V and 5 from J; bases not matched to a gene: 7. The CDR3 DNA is TGCAGCGTTGGCCTAGCGGGGGTACGGGAGACCCAGTACTTC. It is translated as CSVGLAGVRETQYF. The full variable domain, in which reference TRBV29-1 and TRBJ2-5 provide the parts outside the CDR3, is SAVISQKPSRDICQRGTSLTIQCQVDSQVTMMFWYRQQPGQSLTLIATANQGSEATYESGFVIDKFPISRPNLTFSTLTVSNMSPEDSSIYLCSVGLAGVRETQYFGPGTRLLVL.

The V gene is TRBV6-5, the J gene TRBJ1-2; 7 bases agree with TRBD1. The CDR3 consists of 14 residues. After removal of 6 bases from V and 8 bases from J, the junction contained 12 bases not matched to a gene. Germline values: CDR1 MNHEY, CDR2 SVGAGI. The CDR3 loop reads CASSQRGQTWGYTF. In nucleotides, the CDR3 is TGTGCCAGCAGCCAACGGGGACAGACTTGGGGCTACACCTTC.

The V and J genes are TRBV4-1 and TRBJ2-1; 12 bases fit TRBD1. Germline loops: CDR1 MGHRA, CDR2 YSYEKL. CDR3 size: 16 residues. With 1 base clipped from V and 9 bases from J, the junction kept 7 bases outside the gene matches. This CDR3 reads CASSQVWDRGRGEQFF. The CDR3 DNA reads TGCGCCAGCAGCCAAGTTTGGGACAGGGGGCGCGGTGAGCAGTTCTTC.

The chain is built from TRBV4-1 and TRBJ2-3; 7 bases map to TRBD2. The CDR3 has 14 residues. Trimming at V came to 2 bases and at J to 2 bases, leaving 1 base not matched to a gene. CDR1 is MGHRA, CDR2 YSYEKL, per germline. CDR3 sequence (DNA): TGCGCCAGCAGCCAACTAGCGGACACAGATACGCAGTATTTT. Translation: CASSQLADTDTQYF.

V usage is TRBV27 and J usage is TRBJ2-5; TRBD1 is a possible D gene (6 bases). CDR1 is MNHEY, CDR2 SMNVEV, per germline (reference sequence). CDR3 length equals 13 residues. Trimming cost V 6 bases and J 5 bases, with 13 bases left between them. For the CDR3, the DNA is TGTGCCAGCAGCACAGGGAGCTGGGAGACCCAGTACTTC. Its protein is CASSTGSWETQYF.

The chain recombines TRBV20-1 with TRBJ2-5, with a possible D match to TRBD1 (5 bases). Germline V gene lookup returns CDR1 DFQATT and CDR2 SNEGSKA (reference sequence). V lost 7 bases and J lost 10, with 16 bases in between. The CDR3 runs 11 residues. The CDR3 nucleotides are TGCAGTGTTTCGACAGTTTCGGGCCAGTACTTC. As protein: CSVSTVSGQYF.

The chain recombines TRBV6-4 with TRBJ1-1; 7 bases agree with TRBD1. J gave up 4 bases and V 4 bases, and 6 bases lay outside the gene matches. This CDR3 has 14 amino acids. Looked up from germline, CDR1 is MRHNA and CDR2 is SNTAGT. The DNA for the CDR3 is TGTGCCAGCAGTGTTCAGGGGGATGGCACTGAAGCTTTCTTT. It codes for CASSVQGDGTEAFF.

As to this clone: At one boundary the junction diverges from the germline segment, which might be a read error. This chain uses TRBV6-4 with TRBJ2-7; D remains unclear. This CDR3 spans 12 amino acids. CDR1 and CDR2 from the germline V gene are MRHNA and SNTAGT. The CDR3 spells CASSDSRPARDF. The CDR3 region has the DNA TGTGCCAGCAGTGACTCGCGTCCTGCACGGGACTTC.

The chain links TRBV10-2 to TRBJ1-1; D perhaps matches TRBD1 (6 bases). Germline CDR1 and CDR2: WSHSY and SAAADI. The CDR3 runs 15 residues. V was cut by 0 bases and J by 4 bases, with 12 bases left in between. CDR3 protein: CASSESPGVGTEAFF. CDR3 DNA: TGCGCCAGCAGTGAGTCGCCAGGGGTCGGCACTGAAGCTTTCTTT.

DNA of the CDR3: TGTGCCAGCATTCCGAGGGGGCAGAACTATGGCTACACCTTC. This gives the protein CASIPRGQNYGYTF. The rearrangement links TRBV28 to TRBJ1-2, with TRBD1 matching over 7 bases. Germline loops: CDR1 MDHEN, CDR2 SYDVKM. The CDR3 totals 14 residues. V lost 7 bases and J lost 2; bases outside the gene matches: 7.

CDR3 loop: CAGGFSYNEQFF. In nucleotides, the CDR3 is TGTGCCGGTGGCTTCTCCTACAATGAGCAGTTCTTC. The gene calls are TRBV6-6 and TRBJ2-1; D is unresolved. The CDR3 spans 12 residues. V lost 11 bases, J lost 0 bases, and 8 bases lay in between. Germline V gives CDR1 MNHNY, CDR2 SVGAGI (reference sequence).

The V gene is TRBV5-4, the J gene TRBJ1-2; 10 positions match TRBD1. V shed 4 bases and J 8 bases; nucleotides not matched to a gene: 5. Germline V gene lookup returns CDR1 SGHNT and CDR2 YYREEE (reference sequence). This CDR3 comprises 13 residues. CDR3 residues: CASSQDRGFGYTF. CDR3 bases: TGTGCCAGCAGCCAGGACAGGGGGTTCGGCTACACCTTC.

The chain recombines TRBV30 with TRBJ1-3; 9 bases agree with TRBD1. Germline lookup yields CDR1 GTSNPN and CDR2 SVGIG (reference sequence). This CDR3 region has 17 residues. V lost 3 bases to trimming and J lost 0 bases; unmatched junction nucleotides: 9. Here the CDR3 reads CAWRKIRQGVSGNTIYF. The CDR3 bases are TGTGCCTGGAGGAAAATAAGACAGGGGGTCTCTGGAAACACCATATATTTT.

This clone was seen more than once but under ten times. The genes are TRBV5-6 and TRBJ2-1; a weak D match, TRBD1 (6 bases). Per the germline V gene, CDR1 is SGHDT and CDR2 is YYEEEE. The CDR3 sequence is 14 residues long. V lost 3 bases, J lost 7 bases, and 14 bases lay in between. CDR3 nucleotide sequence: TGTGCCAGCAGCTGGGACACCGGGAAAAATGAGCAGTTCTTC. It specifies CASSWDTGKNEQFF.

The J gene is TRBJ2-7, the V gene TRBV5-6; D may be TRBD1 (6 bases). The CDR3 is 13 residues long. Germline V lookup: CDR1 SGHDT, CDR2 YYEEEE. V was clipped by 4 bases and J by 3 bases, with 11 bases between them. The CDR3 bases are TGTGCCAGCAGCCGGGCAGGGGACTACGAGCAGTACTTC. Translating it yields CASSRAGDYEQYF.

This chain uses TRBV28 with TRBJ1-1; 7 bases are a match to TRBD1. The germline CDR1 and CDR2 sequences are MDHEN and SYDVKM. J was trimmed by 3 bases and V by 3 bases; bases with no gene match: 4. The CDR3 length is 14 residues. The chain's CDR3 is CASSFTDRDTEAFF. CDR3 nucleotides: TGTGCCAGCAGTTTTACAGACAGGGACACTGAAGCTTTCTTT.

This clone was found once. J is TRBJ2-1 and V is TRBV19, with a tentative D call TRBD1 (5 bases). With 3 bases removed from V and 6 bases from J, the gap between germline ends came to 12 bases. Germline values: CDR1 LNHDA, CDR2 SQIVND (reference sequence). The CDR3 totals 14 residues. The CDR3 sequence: CASSISLGLNEQFF. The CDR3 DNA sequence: TGTGCCAGTAGTATCAGCCTGGGGCTCAATGAGCAGTTCTTC.

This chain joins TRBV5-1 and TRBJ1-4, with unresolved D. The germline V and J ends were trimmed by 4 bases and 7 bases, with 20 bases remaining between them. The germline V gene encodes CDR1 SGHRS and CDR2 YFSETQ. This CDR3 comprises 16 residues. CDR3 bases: TGCGCCAGCAGCCCAAAAGGGTCTGGAGGAGGTGAAAAACTGTTTTTT. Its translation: CASSPKGSGGGEKLFF.

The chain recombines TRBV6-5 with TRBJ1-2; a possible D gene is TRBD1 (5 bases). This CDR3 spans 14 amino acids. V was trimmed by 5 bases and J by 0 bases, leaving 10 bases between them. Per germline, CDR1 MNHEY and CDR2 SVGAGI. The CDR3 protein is CASSLRQTNYGYTF. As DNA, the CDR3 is TGTGCCAGCAGTCTCCGACAGACTAACTATGGCTACACCTTC.